This TCR beta chain comes out of a study of blood T cell repertoires in COVID-19. Study in general: There were acute and convalescent COVID-19 samples, and they came from the United States, Italy and Spain.

In the original processing: Quantification of nucleated cells was approximated via reference gene primer amplification. Libraries were prepared by immunoSEQ multiplex PCR; TCRdb keeps only in-frame clonotypes and omits some of them. D and trimming come from the DNA, and the V and J calls and clone size come from that table. The table includes around 300,000 clones, 80% to 90% detected once. Either two negative PCRs, clearance, or symptom resolution qualified Cohort 3 donors as recovered. CDR1 SGHRS and CDR2 YFSETQ come from the germline V gene. The CDR3 covers 14 residues. After removal of 4 bases from V and 3 bases from J, the junction contained 4 bases not matched to a gene.

The chain joins TRBV5-1 to TRBJ1-3, with 7 bases aligning to TRBD1. The TCR was taken from a man aged 30-40 years who had recovered from COVID-19. Material: PBMCs or T cells enriched from blood (not recorded which). The DNA for the CDR3 is TGCGCCAGCAGCGAAAGGACAGGTGGAAACACCATATATTTT. Translating it yields CASSERTGGNTIYF.